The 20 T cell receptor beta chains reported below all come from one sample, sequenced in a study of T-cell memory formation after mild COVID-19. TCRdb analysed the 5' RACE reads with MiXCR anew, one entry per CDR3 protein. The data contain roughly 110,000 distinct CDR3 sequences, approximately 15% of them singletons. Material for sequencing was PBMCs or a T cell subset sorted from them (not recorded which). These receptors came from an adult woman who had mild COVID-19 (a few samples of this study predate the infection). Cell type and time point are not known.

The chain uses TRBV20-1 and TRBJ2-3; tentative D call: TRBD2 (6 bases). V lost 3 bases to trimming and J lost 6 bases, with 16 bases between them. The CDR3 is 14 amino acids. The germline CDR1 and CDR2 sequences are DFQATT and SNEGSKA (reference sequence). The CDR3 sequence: CSASIAVPDDTQYF. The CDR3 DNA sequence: TGCAGTGCTAGTATAGCGGTCCCCGACGATACGCAGTATTTT.

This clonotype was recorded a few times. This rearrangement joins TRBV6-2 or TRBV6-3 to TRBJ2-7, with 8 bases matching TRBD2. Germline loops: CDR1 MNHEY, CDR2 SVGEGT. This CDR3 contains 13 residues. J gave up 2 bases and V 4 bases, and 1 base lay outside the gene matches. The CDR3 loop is CASSWGLAYEQYF. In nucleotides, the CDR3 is TGTGCCAGCAGTTGGGGACTAGCCTACGAGCAGTACTTC.

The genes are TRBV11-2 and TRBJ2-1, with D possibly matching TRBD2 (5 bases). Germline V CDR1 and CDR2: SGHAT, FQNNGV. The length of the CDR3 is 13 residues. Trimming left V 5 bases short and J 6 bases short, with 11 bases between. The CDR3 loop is CASSPGLLNEQFF. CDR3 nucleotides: TGTGCCAGCAGCCCAGGACTCCTCAATGAGCAGTTCTTC.

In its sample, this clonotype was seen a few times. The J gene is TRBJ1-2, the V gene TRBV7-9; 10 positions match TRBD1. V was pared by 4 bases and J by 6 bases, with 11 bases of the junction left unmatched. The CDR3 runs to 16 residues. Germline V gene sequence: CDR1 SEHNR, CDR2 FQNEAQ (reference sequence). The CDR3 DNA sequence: TGTGCCAGCAGCTCCCCGGACAGGGGGACTTCGCATGGCTACACCTTC. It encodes CASSSPDRGTSHGYTF.

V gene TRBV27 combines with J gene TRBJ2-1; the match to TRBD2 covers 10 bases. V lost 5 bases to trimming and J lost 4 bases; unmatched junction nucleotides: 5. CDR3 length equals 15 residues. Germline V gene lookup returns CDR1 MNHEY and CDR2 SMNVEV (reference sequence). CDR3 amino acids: CASSNLAGVYNEQFF. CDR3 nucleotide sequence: TGTGCCAGCAGTAATCTAGCGGGGGTTTACAATGAGCAGTTCTTC.

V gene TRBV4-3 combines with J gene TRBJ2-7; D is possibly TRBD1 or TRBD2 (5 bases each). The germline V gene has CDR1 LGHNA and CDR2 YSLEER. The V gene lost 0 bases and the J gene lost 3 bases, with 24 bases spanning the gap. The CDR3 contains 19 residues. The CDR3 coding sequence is TGCGCCAGCAGCCAAGATCTAGATATCGGACCCCCGGGACGCTACGAGCAGTACTTC. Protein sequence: CASSQDLDIGPPGRYEQYF.

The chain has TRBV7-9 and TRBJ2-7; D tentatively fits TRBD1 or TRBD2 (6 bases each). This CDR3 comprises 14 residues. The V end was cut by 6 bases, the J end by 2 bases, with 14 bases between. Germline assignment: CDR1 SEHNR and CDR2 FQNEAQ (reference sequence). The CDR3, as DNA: TGTGCCAGCAGTCCCCGGGGGCTTACCTACGAGCAGTACTTC. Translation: CASSPRGLTYEQYF.

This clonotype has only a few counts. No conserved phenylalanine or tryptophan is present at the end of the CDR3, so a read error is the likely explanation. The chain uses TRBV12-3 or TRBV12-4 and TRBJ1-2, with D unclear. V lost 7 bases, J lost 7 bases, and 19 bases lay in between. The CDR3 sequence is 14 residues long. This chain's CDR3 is CASILGRSGGGYTI. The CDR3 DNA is TGTGCCAGCATTCTAGGACGGAGCGGTGGTGGCTACACCATC.

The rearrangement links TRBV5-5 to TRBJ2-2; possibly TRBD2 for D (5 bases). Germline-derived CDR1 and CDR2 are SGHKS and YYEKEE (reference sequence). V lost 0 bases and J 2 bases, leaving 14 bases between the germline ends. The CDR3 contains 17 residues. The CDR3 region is CASSLARGWGNTGELFF. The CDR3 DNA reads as TGTGCCAGCAGCTTGGCCAGAGGGTGGGGAAACACCGGGGAGCTGTTTTTT.

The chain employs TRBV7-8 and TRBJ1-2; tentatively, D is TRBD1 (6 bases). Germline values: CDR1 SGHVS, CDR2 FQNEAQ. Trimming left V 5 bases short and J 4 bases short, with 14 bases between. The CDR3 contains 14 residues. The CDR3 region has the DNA TGTGCCAGCAGCCCCACAGGGCGCGGCTATGGCTACACCTTC. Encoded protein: CASSPTGRGYGYTF.

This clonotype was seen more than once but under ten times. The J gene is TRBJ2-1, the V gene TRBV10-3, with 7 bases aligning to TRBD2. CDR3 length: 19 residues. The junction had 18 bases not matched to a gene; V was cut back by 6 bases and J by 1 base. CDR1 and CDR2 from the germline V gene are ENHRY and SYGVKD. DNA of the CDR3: TGTGCCATCAGGCCGGGACCCCAGGTCAGCGGGATTTCCTACAATGAGCAGTTCTTC. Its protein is CAIRPGPQVSGISYNEQFF.

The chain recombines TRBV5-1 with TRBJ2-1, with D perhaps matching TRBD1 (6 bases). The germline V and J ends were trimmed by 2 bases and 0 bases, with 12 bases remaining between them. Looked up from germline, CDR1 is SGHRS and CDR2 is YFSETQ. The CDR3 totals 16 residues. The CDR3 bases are TGCGCCAGCAGCTTCTATGGACAGAGCTCCTACAATGAGCAGTTCTTC. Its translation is CASSFYGQSSYNEQFF.

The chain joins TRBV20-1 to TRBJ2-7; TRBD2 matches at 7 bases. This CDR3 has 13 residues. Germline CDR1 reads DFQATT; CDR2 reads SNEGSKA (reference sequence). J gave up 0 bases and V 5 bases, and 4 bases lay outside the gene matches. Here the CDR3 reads CSARTRGSYEQYF. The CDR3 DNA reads TGCAGTGCTCGGACTAGGGGCTCCTACGAGCAGTACTTC.

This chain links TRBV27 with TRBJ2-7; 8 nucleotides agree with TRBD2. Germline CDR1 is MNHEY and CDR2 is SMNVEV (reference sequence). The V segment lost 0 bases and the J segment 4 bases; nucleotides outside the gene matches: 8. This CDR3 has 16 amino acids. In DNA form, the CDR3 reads TGTGCCAGCAGTTTATCTTCTTTGACTAGCGTATACGAGCAGTACTTC. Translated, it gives CASSLSSLTSVYEQYF.

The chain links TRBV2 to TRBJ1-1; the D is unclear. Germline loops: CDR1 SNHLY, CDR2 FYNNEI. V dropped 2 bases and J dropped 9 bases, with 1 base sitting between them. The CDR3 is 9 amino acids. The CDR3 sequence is CASSEKAFF. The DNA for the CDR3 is TGTGCCAGCAGTGAAAAAGCTTTCTTT.

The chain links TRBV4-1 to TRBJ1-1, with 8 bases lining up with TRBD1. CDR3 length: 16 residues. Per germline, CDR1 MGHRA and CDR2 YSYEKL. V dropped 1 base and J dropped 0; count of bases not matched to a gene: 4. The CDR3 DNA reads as TGCGCCAGCAGCCAAGCCTACAGGGGGATGAACACTGAAGCTTTCTTT. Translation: CASSQAYRGMNTEAFF.

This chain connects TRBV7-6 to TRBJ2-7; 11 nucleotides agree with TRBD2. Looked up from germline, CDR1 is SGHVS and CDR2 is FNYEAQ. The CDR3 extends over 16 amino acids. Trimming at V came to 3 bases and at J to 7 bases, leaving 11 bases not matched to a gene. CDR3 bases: TGTGCCAGCAGCTTGGGCCCTAGCGGGAGGATGGGAGAGCAGTACTTC. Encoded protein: CASSLGPSGRMGEQYF.

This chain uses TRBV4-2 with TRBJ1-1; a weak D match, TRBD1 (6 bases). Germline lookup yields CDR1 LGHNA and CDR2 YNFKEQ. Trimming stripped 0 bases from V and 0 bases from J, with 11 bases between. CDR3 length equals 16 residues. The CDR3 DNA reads TGTGCCAGCAGCCAAGAGGAGGGGGGCTTGAACACTGAAGCTTTCTTT. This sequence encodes CASSQEEGGLNTEAFF.

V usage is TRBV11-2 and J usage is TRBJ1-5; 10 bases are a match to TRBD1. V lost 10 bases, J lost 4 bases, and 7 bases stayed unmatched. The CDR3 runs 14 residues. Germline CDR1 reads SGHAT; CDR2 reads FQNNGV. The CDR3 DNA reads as TGTGCCATCAAGCCGGGACAGGGGAATCAGCCCCAGCATTTT. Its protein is CAIKPGQGNQPQHF.

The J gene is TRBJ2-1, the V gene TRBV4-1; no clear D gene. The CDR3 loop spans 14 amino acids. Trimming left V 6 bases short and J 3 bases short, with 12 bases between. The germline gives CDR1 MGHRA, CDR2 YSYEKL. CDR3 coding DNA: TGCGCCAGCAGTAATAGTCTGGGCTACAATGAGCAGTTCTTC. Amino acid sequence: CASSNSLGYNEQFF.